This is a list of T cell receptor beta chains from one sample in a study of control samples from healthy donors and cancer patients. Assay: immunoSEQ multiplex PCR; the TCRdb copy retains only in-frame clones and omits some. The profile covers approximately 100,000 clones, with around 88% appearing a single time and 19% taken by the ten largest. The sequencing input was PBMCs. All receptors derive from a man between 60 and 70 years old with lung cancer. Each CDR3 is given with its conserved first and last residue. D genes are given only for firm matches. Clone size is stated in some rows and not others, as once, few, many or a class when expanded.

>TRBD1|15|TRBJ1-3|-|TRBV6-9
CASSPRDSTCRTIYF
TGTGCCAGCAGTCCACGGGACAGCACGTGCCGCACCATATATTTT
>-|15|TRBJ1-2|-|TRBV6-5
CASSYIGRGEDGYTF
TGTGCCAGCAGTTACATTGGAAGAGGGGAGGATGGCTACACCTTC
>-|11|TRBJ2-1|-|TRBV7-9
CASSLVPIPFF
TGTGCCAGCAGCTTAGTTCCGATCCCGTTCTTC
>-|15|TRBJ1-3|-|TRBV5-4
CASSFGGTEGNTIYF
TGTGCCAGCAGCTTTGGAGGGACGGAAGGAAACACCATATATTTT
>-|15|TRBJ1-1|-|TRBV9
CASSVDEGLGTEAFF
TGTGCCAGCAGCGTAGACGAGGGGCTTGGCACTGAAGCTTTCTTT
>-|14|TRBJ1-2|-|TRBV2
CASRGTYLGYGYTF
TGTGCCAGCAGGGGGACGTATTTAGGCTATGGCTACACCTTC
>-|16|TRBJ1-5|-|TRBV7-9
CASSLVDSSSNQPQHF
TGTGCCAGCAGCTTAGTAGACAGTTCTAGCAATCAGCCCCAGCATTTT
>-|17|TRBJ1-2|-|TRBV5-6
CASSLNQQGFFQYGYTF
TGTGCCAGCAGCTTAAACCAACAGGGATTCTTCCAATATGGCTACACCTTC
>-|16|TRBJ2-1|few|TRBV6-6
CASSYQGGGEGNEQFF
TGTGCCAGCAGTTACCAAGGGGGAGGGGAAGGCAATGAGCAGTTCTTC
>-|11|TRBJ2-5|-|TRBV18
CASSPWETQYF
TGTGCCAGCTCACCGTGGGAGACCCAGTACTTC
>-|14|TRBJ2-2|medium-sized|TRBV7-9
CASSLDGGAGELFF
TGTGCCAGCAGCTTAGACGGGGGCGCCGGGGAGCTGTTTTTT
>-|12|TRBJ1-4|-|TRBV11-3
CASSLLNEKLFF
TGTGCCAGCAGCTTATTGAATGAAAAACTGTTTTTT
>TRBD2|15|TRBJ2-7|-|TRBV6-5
CASRESGGSVYEQYF
TGTGCCAGCAGGGAGTCCGGGGGGTCCGTCTACGAGCAGTACTTC
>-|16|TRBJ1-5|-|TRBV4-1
CASSQDLQYSNQPQHF
TGCGCCAGCAGCCAAGATTTACAGTATAGCAATCAGCCCCAGCATTTT
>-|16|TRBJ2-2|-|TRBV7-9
CASSRLGSGFTGELFF
TGTGCCAGCAGCAGGTTGGGGTCGGGCTTCACCGGGGAGCTGTTTTTT
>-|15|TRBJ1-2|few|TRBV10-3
CAISGGPREAYGYTF
TGTGCCATCAGTGGTGGACCGCGAGAAGCCTATGGCTACACCTTC
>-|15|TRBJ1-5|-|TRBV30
CAWKRSLDGNQPQHF
TGTGCCTGGAAACGCAGCCTCGATGGCAATCAGCCCCAGCATTTT
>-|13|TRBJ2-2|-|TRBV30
CARTDGNTGELFF
TGTGCCCGGACGGACGGAAACACCGGGGAGCTGTTTTTT
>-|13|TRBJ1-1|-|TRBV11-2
CASSFPGNTEAFF
TGTGCCAGCAGCTTTCCAGGGAACACTGAAGCTTTCTTT
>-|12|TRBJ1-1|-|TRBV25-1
CASSEWNTEAFF
TGTGCCAGCAGTGAATGGAACACTGAAGCTTTCTTT
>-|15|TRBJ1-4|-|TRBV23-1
CASSSRPATNEKLFF
TGCGCCAGCAGTTCCCGGCCAGCAACTAATGAAAAACTGTTTTTT
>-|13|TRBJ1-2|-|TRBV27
CASSFSTNYGYTF
TGTGCCAGCAGTTTCTCAACTAACTATGGCTACACCTTC
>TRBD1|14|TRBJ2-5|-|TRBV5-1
CASSLQGADETQYF
TGCGCCAGCAGCTTACAGGGGGCTGATGAGACCCAGTACTTC
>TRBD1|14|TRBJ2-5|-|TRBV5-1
CASRPDRGQETQYF
TGCGCCAGCAGACCGGACAGGGGGCAAGAGACCCAGTACTTC
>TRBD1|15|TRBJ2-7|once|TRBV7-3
CASSLDGTGGYEQYF
TGTGCCAGCAGCTTGGACGGGACAGGGGGTTACGAGCAGTACTTC
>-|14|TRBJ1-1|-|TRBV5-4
CASSLGGRDSEAFF
TGTGCCAGCAGCTTGGGGGGGAGAGATTCTGAAGCTTTCTTT
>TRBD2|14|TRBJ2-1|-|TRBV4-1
CASSVPGTNNEQFF
TGCGCCAGCAGCGTTCCCGGGACTAACAATGAGCAGTTCTTC
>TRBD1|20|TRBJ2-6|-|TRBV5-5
CASSHITGTGVIAGANVLTF
TGTGCCAGCAGCCACATAACCGGGACAGGGGTTATAGCTGGGGCCAACGTCCTGACTTTC
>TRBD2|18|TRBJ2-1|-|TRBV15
CATSPKSRRGSRYNEQFF
TGTGCCACCAGCCCCAAGAGTCGGCGGGGGAGCCGTTACAATGAGCAGTTCTTC
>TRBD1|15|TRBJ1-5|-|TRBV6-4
CASSRTGEGDQPQHF
TGTGCCAGCAGTCGGACAGGGGAGGGAGATCAGCCCCAGCATTTT
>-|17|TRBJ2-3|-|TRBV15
CATSRELVGAGTDTQYF
TGTGCCACCAGCAGGGAACTCGTGGGCGCTGGGACAGATACGCAGTATTTT
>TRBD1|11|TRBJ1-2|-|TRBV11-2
CASSRDSGYTF
TGTGCCAGCAGCCGGGACAGTGGCTACACCTTC
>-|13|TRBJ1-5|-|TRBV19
CASSISGGQPQHF
TGTGCCAGTAGTATCTCTGGGGGACAGCCCCAGCATTTT
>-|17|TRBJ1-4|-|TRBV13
CASSFALQGEANEKLFF
TGTGCCAGCAGCTTTGCGCTCCAGGGAGAGGCTAATGAAAAACTGTTTTTT
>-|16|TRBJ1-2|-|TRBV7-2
CASSSQSLTVNYGYTF
TGTGCCAGCAGCTCACAGAGTTTAACAGTGAACTATGGCTACACCTTC